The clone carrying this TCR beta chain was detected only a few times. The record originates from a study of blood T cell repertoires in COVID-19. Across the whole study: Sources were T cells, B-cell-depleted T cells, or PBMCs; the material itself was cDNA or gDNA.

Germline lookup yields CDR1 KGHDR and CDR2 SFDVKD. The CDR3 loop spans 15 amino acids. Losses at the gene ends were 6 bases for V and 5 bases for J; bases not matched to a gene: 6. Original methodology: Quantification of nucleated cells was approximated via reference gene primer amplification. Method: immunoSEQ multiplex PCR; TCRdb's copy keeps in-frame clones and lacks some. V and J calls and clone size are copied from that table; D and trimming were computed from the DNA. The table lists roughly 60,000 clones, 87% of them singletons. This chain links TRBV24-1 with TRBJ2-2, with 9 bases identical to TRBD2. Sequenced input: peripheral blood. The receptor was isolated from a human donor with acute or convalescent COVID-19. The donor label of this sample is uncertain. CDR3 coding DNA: TGTGCCACCAGTTTAGGCGGGAGGGAGACCGGGGAGCTGTTTTTT. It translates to CATSLGGRETGELFF.